Following are 21 T cell receptor beta chains from one sample sequenced in a study of blood T cells in healthy people across ages. Sample-barcoded 5' priming and a J-beta primer mix drove a second PCR of roughly 7 to 11 cycles. TCRdb re-called the 5' RACE reads with MiXCR, one entry per CDR3 protein. Among some 1.5 million distinct CDR3 sequences listed, 28% were seen once. Sequencing was carried out using blood. Receptors originate from a woman aged 30 to 39 in good health.

This clonotype has ten or more counts. The chain is built from TRBV4-1 and TRBJ2-1; 12 positions agree with TRBD1. The length of the CDR3 is 13 residues. Germline lookup yields CDR1 MGHRA and CDR2 YSYEKL. With V trimmed by 4 bases and J by 10 bases, 2 bases remained unmatched. CDR3 region: CASSRDRGREQFF. The CDR3 nucleotides read TGCGCCAGCAGCCGGGACAGGGGGCGGGAGCAGTTCTTC.

There are a few counts of this clonotype. CDR3 sequence: CASSLAGRVNGYTF. The DNA for the CDR3 is TGTGCCAGCAGTTTAGCGGGCAGAGTGAATGGCTACACCTTC. The chain employs TRBV12-3 or TRBV12-4 and TRBJ1-2, with unresolved D. The CDR3 spans 14 residues. Trimming removed 0 bases at V and 6 bases at J, with 11 bases between.

The V gene is TRBV6-1, the J gene TRBJ2-2; D is unclear. Germline V gene sequence: CDR1 MNHNS, CDR2 SASEGT. The CDR3 has 14 residues. Trimming took 7 bases from V and 1 from J, leaving 10 bases between them. The CDR3 sequence is CASIWALNTGELFF. In DNA, the CDR3 is TGTGCCAGCATTTGGGCTTTGAACACCGGGGAGCTGTTTTTT.

There are many counts of this clonotype. The rearrangement uses TRBV29-1 and TRBJ2-5; possibly TRBD1 for D (5 bases). The CDR3 totals 12 residues. The V and J ends lost 4 bases and 5 bases respectively, with 11 bases between them. Germline loops: CDR1 SQVTM, CDR2 ANQGSEA. The CDR3 reads CSVVGAGETQYF. In nucleotides, the CDR3 is TGCAGCGTTGTAGGGGCCGGGGAGACCCAGTACTTC. Filled out from reference TRBV29-1 and TRBJ2-5, the complete variable domain reads SAVISQKPSRDICQRGTSLTIQCQVDSQVTMMFWYRQQPGQSLTLIATANQGSEATYESGFVIDKFPISRPNLTFSTLTVSNMSPEDSSIYLCSVVGAGETQYFGPGTRLLVL.

The genes are TRBV20-1 and TRBJ2-1; 7 bases agree with TRBD2. Germline CDR1 and CDR2: DFQATT and SNEGSKA (reference sequence). V trimming: 3 bases; J trimming: 10 bases; junction bases outside the gene matches: 9. The CDR3 has 13 amino acids. The CDR3 loop is CSASRASGEEQFF. DNA of the CDR3: TGCAGTGCTAGCCGTGCTAGCGGAGAGGAGCAGTTCTTC.

A word on this clonotype: One end of the junction fails to match germline, which may point to a read error. V is TRBV9 and J is TRBJ2-7; possibly TRBD2 for D (6 bases). CDR1 and CDR2 (germline): SGDLS, YYNGEE. There are 16 residues in the CDR3. CDR3 residues: CTSSVDPGVDFYEQYF. The CDR3 DNA reads as TGTACCAGCAGCGTAGATCCGGGAGTGGATTTCTACGAGCAGTACTTC.

This clonotype was seen many times. This chain joins TRBV25-1 and TRBJ2-1; TRBD2 matches 10 bases. V shed 4 bases, J shed 4 bases, and the junction held 4 bases outside the gene matches. Germline V gene lookup returns CDR1 MGHDK and CDR2 SYGVNS. The CDR3 length is 15 residues. CDR3 in DNA: TGTGCCAGCAGTGTGCTAGCGGGAGCTTACAATGAGCAGTTCTTC. The encoded protein is CASSVLAGAYNEQFF.

This clonotype was seen many times. The V gene is TRBV7-6, the J gene TRBJ2-1; D is ambiguous. Trimming removed 0 bases at V and 0 bases at J, with 15 bases between. From germline, CDR1 is SGHVS and CDR2 FNYEAQ. The CDR3 consists of 18 residues. CDR3 nucleotides: TGTGCCAGCAGCTTAGCCCTCCCGTCCCCGAGCTCCTACAATGAGCAGTTCTTC. This codes for CASSLALPSPSSYNEQFF.

The chain employs TRBV12-5 and TRBJ1-2; TRBD1 is a possible D gene (6 bases). In germline, CDR1 is LGHNT, CDR2 FRNRAP. CDR3 length equals 16 residues. V was trimmed by 5 bases and J by 4 bases, leaving 20 bases between them. The CDR3 DNA reads as TGTGCTAGTGGTCCAGGGGACACAAGCTTCTCCTATGGCTACACCTTC. This codes for CASGPGDTSFSYGYTF.

J is TRBJ2-1 and V is TRBV9; 10 bases fit TRBD2. CDR3 size: 16 residues. CDR1 and CDR2 from the germline V gene are SGDLS and YYNGEE. Losses at the gene ends were 4 bases for V and 7 bases for J; bases not matched to a gene: 11. The CDR3 sequence: CASSIDPAGGPNEQFF. For the CDR3, the DNA is TGTGCCAGCAGCATAGACCCAGCGGGAGGGCCAAATGAGCAGTTCTTC.

This clonotype was found a few times. This chain connects TRBV20-1 to TRBJ1-6; the match to TRBD1 covers 7 bases. Germline trimming cut 3 bases from V and 5 bases from J; bases unmatched to any gene: 4. Germline assignment: CDR1 DFQATT and CDR2 SNEGSKA (reference sequence). The CDR3 has 14 residues. The CDR3 loop reads CSASRDRDNSPLHF. CDR3 nucleotide sequence: TGCAGTGCTAGCCGCGACAGGGATAATTCACCCCTCCACTTT.

This chain connects TRBV5-1 to TRBJ2-3; TRBD2 matches 9 bases. Unmatched junction bases numbered 5, after V lost 3 bases and J lost 3 bases. The germline V gene encodes CDR1 SGHRS and CDR2 YFSETQ. CDR3 size: 15 residues. The CDR3 loop is CASSSIAGVTDTQYF. For the CDR3, the DNA is TGCGCCAGCAGCTCTATAGCGGGAGTAACAGATACGCAGTATTTT.

Concerning this clonotype: A read error may explain this, as a much larger clone is one base away. The V call is TRBV6-6, the J call TRBJ2-4; no reliable D call. Germline CDR1 MNHNY, CDR2 SVGAGI (reference sequence). V lost 6 bases to trimming and J lost 5 bases, with 20 bases between them. The CDR3 sequence is 16 residues long. CDR3: CASSPVVHIGENIQYF. The CDR3 DNA reads as TGTGCCAGCAGCCCAGTGGTGCATATTGGGGAAAACATTCAGTACTTC.

This chain links TRBV5-1 with TRBJ2-5, with 9 positions matching TRBD2. CDR3 length: 16 residues. The V gene's germline CDR1 is SGHRS and CDR2 YFSETQ. Trimming took 4 bases from V and 4 from J; bases not matched to a gene: 11. CDR3 DNA: TGCGCCAGCAGCCGCGGTGGTAGCGGGAGAAGAGAGACCCAGTACTTC. Protein sequence: CASSRGGSGRRETQYF.

This clonotype has more than one count but fewer than ten. This rearrangement joins TRBV2 to TRBJ2-3; no reliable D call. CDR1 is SNHLY, CDR2 FYNNEI, per germline. The CDR3 sequence is 13 residues long. V was clipped by 4 bases and J by 4 bases, with 9 bases between them. The CDR3 spells CASSVSYPDTQYF. DNA of the CDR3: TGTGCCAGCAGTGTTAGCTATCCAGATACGCAGTATTTT.

This clonotype was observed a handful of times. The chain recombines TRBV5-1 with TRBJ2-2; 7 bases map to TRBD2. The CDR3 totals 15 residues. V gave up 2 bases and J gave up 5 bases; unmatched junction bases: 6. The germline V gene encodes CDR1 SGHRS and CDR2 YFSETQ. This CDR3 is CASSFGTTPTGELFF. DNA for the CDR3: TGCGCCAGCAGCTTCGGGACTACCCCGACCGGGGAGCTGTTTTTT.

A few counts support this clonotype. The CDR3 nucleotides are TGTGCCAGCAAGGGAGCGCACAATGAGCAGTTCTTC. It specifies CASKGAHNEQFF. The V call is TRBV7-2, the J call TRBJ2-1, with D possibly TRBD2 on 5 matching bases. Trimming removed 7 bases at V and 5 bases at J, with 9 bases between. The germline V gene encodes CDR1 SGHTA and CDR2 FQGNSA. There are 12 residues in the CDR3.

This clonotype has only a few counts. The chain has TRBV12-3 or TRBV12-4 and TRBJ2-1; TRBD1 matches 9 bases. The CDR3 extends over 15 amino acids. V gave up 6 bases and J gave up 7 bases; unmatched junction bases: 10. CDR3 in amino acids: CASSTPGQGSNEQFF. CDR3 coding DNA: TGTGCCAGCAGCACGCCGGGACAGGGATCAAATGAGCAGTTCTTC.

This clonotype was seen only a few times. The J gene is TRBJ2-7, the V gene TRBV5-1; maybe TRBD1 (5 bases). Germline V CDR1 and CDR2: SGHRS, YFSETQ. This CDR3 has 13 amino acids. The V and J ends lost 1 base and 5 bases respectively, with 10 bases between them. The CDR3 region is CASSLSGNNEQYF. DNA of the CDR3: TGCGCCAGCAGCTTGTCAGGGAACAACGAGCAGTACTTC. The complete variable domain, with remaining parts taken from reference TRBV5-1 and TRBJ2-7, reads KAGVTQTPRYLIKTRGQQVTLSCSPISGHRSVSWYQQTPGQGLQFLFEYFSETQRNKGNFPGRFSGRQFSNSRSEMNVSTLELGDSALYLCASSLSGNNEQYFGPGTRLTVT.

This clonotype showed up many times. The J gene is TRBJ2-1, the V gene TRBV29-1; a possible D gene is TRBD1 (5 bases). V lost 6 bases to trimming and J lost 9 bases, with 12 bases between them. CDR1 and CDR2 from the germline V gene are SQVTM and ANQGSEA. CDR3 length: 11 residues. The CDR3 bases are TGCAGCGTCCTGCAGGGTGTTGAGCAGTTCTTC. Translated, it gives CSVLQGVEQFF.

Concerning this clonotype: A clone one base away is much larger, so this may be a read error. The chain is built from TRBV12-3 or TRBV12-4 and TRBJ2-1, with no clear D. The DNA end favors TRBJ2-7, so the J call may be wrong. The CDR3 runs 14 residues. The DNA of the CDR3 is TGTGCCAGCAGGAACTCCCGTGCCTACAATGAGCAGTACTTC. Protein: CASRNSRAYNEQYF.